These 10 T cell receptor beta chains originate from one sample sequenced in a study of persistence of HIV-infected CD4 T cells. Overlapping HIV-1 Gag 15-mer peptides at 0.8 to 1 ug per peptide per mL were used. CD40L/CD69 double-negative CD45RO-high memory CD4+ T cells were collected. No cognate antigen is known for these TCRs. The libraries were made with immunoSEQ version 4 in survey mode. Some clones are missing from TCRdb's copy, which holds only in-frame ones; the method was immunoSEQ multiplex PCR. The data contain 64,000 or so clones, less than 85% of them singletons. Sequenced here: CD4+ T cells sorted from PBMCs after approximately 19-hour stimulation, sampled from a patient who received antiretroviral therapy. Every receptor here comes from an adult man with HIV who was CMV-seropositive.

DNA of the CDR3: TGTGCCAGCATCCCAAAGGGACAGGGAGTCGAGCAGTACTTC. Translation gives CASIPKGQGVEQYF. This chain uses TRBV6-5 with TRBJ2-7, with TRBD1 matching over 9 bases. Trimming removed 7 bases from V and 6 bases from J; junction bases left unmatched: 10. CDR3 length equals 14 residues. The germline gives CDR1 MNHEY, CDR2 SVGAGI.

The CDR3 here is CASSLNRAGGYTF. The CDR3, as DNA: TGTGCCAGCAGCTTAAACAGGGCTGGGGGCTACACCTTC. The V and J genes are TRBV11-1 and TRBJ1-2; TRBD1 might be the D (6 bases). V lost 2 bases, J lost 8 bases, and 12 bases lay in between. CDR3 length: 13 amino acids. Per germline, CDR1 SGHAT and CDR2 FQDESV (reference sequence).

The chain couples TRBV28 to TRBJ1-5, with a tentative D call TRBD1 (5 bases). CDR1 is MDHEN, CDR2 SYDVKM, per germline. The CDR3 spans 15 residues. V lost 4 bases to trimming and J lost 2 bases, with 12 bases between them. CDR3 sequence: CASSSEGYGNQPQHF. Here the CDR3 DNA reads TGTGCCAGCAGTTCGGAGGGGTATGGCAATCAGCCCCAGCATTTT.

The chain links TRBV15 to TRBJ2-4; D gene ambiguous. The ends were cut back, 8 bases at V and 0 bases at J, with 8 bases in the middle. In germline, CDR1 is LNHNV, CDR2 YYDKDF (reference sequence). This CDR3 is 13 amino acids long. The CDR3 DNA reads TGTGCCACCGCAGAGTTAGCCAAAAACATTCAGTACTTC. This codes for CATAELAKNIQYF.

The chain is built from TRBV2 and TRBJ1-1; 9 nucleotides align to TRBD1. Losses at the gene ends were 7 bases for V and 0 bases for J; bases not matched to a gene: 12. CDR3 length: 17 amino acids. CDR1 is SNHLY, CDR2 FYNNEI, per germline. The chain's CDR3 is CASKSLTGGRMNTEAFF. In DNA form, the CDR3 reads TGTGCCAGCAAGTCGCTGACAGGGGGAAGGATGAACACTGAAGCTTTCTTT.

The rearrangement links TRBV5-1 to TRBJ2-1; 9 bases are shared with TRBD1. This CDR3 has 14 residues. The V gene's germline CDR1 is SGHRS and CDR2 YFSETQ. Trimming took 4 bases from V and 5 from J; bases not matched to a gene: 4. The CDR3 DNA reads TGCGCCAGCAGCCGTGACAGGGGGAACAATGAGCAGTTCTTC. Translating gives CASSRDRGNNEQFF.

This chain uses TRBV24-1 with TRBJ2-3, with 10 bases lining up with TRBD1. V shed 5 bases and J 6 bases; nucleotides not matched to a gene: 7. From germline, CDR1 is KGHDR and CDR2 SFDVKD. The CDR3 loop spans 15 amino acids. The CDR3 nucleotides read TGTGCCACCAGTGTAGGACAGGGGGGTTCGGATACGCAGTATTTT. As protein: CATSVGQGGSDTQYF.

Here the CDR3 DNA reads TGTGCCAGCTCATCCTCAACAGGGGGCAATGAGCAGTTCTTC. It specifies CASSSSTGGNEQFF. The rearrangement joins TRBV18 to TRBJ2-1; 8 positions match TRBD1. There are 14 residues in the CDR3. The germline V gene encodes CDR1 KGHSH and CDR2 LQKENI. V gave up 5 bases and J gave up 6 bases; unmatched junction bases: 6. Complete variable domain (other parts from reference TRBV18 and TRBJ2-1): NAGVMQNPRHLVRRRGQEARLRCSPMKGHSHVYWYRQLPEEGLKFMVYLQKENIIDESGMPKERFSAEFPKEGPSILRIQQVVRGDSAAYFCASSSSTGGNEQFFGPGTRLTVL.

This clone appeared once. This chain connects TRBV18 to TRBJ2-2; D unclear. V gave up 3 bases and J gave up 0 bases, with 5 bases separating them. The CDR3 contains 14 residues. CDR1 KGHSH and CDR2 LQKENI come from the germline V gene. Written as DNA, the CDR3 is TGTGCCAGCTCACCCAGGCCGAACACCGGGGAGCTGTTTTTT. Translation: CASSPRPNTGELFF.

This clone was recorded a few times. The V gene is TRBV27, the J gene TRBJ2-2, with D possibly being TRBD2 (5 bases). The CDR3 has 14 residues. Looked up from germline, CDR1 is MNHEY and CDR2 is SMNVEV (reference sequence). Trimming stripped 3 bases from V and 6 bases from J, with 11 bases between. CDR3 region: CASSLRDQPGELFF. The CDR3 DNA is TGTGCCAGCAGTTTGAGGGATCAGCCCGGGGAGCTGTTTTTT.